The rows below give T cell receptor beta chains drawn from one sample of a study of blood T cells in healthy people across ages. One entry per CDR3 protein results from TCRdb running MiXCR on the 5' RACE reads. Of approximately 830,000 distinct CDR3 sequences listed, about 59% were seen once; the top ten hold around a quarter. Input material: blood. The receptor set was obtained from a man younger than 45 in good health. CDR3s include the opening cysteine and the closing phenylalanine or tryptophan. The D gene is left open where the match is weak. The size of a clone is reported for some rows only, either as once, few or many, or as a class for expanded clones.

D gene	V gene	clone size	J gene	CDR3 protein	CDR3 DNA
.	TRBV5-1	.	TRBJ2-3	CASSFGGGQGRDTQYF	TGCGCCAGCAGCTTCGGTGGAGGGCAGGGACGAGATACGCAGTATTTT
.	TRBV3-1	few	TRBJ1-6	CASSRSPGENYNSPLHF	TGTGCCAGCAGCCGCAGCCCGGGGGAGAACTATAATTCACCCCTCCACTTT
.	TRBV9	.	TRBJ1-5	CASSSGRPNQPQHF	TGTGCCAGCAGCTCGGGGAGACCGAATCAGCCCCAGCATTTT
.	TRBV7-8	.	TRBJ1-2	CASSLMAGVSYGYTF	TGTGCCAGCAGCTTAATGGCAGGAGTGAGCTATGGCTACACCTTC
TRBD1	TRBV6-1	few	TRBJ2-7	CASSGDRGPYEQYF	TGTGCCAGCAGTGGGGACAGGGGGCCCTACGAGCAGTACTTC
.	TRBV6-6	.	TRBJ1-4	CASSYFGRSQEKLFF	TGTGCCAGCAGTTACTTCGGGCGCAGCCAGGAAAAACTGTTTTTT
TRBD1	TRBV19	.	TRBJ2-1	CASGTTDRAYYNEQFF	TGTGCCAGCGGTACGACGGACAGGGCCTACTACAATGAGCAGTTCTTC
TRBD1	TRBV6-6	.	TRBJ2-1	CASSHQGAKLLDEQFF	TGTGCCAGCAGTCACCAGGGGGCTAAGTTGTTAGATGAGCAGTTCTTC
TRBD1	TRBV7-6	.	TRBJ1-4	CASSQQGAPNEKLFF	TGTGCCAGCAGCCAACAGGGGGCGCCGAATGAAAAACTGTTTTTT
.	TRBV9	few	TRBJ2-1	CASSASRGNEQFF	TGTGCCAGCAGCGCCTCCAGGGGAAATGAGCAGTTCTTC
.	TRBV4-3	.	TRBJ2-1	CASSQDVTWVYNEQFF	TGCGCCAGCAGCCAAGATGTCACCTGGGTCTACAATGAGCAGTTCTTC
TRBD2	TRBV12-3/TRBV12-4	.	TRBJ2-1	CASRAGTSGLSYNEQFF	TGTGCCAGCAGGGCCGGGACTAGCGGGCTCTCCTACAATGAGCAGTTCTTC
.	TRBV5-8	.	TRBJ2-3	CASSPGVLPADTQYF	TGTGCCAGCAGCCCCGGGGTCCTTCCTGCGGATACGCAGTATTTT
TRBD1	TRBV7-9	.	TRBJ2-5	CASSETGVRETQYF	TGTGCCAGCAGCGAGACAGGGGTACGGGAGACCCAGTACTTC
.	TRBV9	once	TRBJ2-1	CASSPRLGKDEQFF	TGTGCCAGCAGCCCCCGACTGGGCAAGGATGAGCAGTTCTTC
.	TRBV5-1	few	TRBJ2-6	CASSLGRFTLGANVLTF	TGCGCCAGCAGCTTGGGACGTTTCACTCTGGGAGCCAACGTCCTGACTTTC
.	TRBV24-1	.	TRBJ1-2	CATSDYGGNYGYTF	TGTGCCACCAGTGATTACGGGGGGAACTATGGCTACACCTTC
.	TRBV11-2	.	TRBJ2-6	CASPFGSGANVLTF	TGTGCCAGCCCTTTTGGATCTGGGGCCAACGTCCTGACTTTC
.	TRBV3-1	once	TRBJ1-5	CASSRRENQPQHF	TGTGCCAGCAGCCGCCGGGAGAATCAGCCCCAGCATTTT
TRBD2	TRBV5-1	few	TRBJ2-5	CASRPGLHSQETQYF	TGCGCCAGCAGACCGGGACTACACTCCCAAGAGACCCAGTACTTC
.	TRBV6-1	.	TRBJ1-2	CASSEYTYGYTF	TGTGCCAGCAGTGAATATACCTATGGCTACACCTTC
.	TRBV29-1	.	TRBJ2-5	CSVEENQETQYF	TGCAGCGTTGAAGAGAACCAAGAGACCCAGTACTTC